The entry below describes one T cell receptor (beta chain). This clonotype appeared a few times. Its antigen has not been determined. No qualities accompany the bases; no much larger clone lies one base away. The method was 5' RACE. The sequencer was an Illumina HiSeq 2000. A universal primer binding site was introduced by template switching, and a unique molecular identifier was present in the final cDNA, enabling accurate counting of TCR cDNA molecules. First-strand cDNA for TCR alpha and beta chains was synthesized from specific primers in the conserved constant-segment region. To control for contamination, every cDNA library was double barcoded, receiving both a SMART-Mk sample barcode and Illumina barcodes. TruSeq adapter sequences, together with Illumina sample barcodes, were added in two successive PCR steps. Sequencing of the TCR alpha and beta cDNA libraries was done on the Illumina HiSeq platform using custom primers. As for how the authors treated the data: MiGEC was used to process raw reads and extract unique molecular identifiers, and MiXCR was used to find CDR3 positions. Recombination models were inferred per individual with the repgenHMM and IGoR tools using an EM algorithm. The tcR package in R was used for shared clonotype analysis, with sharing normalized by the product of cloneset sizes. To study raw recombination free of thymic and clonal selection effects, out-of-frame nonproductive sequences were analyzed. The raw public reads went through TCRdb reprocessing: fastp at Q25, MiXCR clone calling, in-frame beta chains kept. Every distinct CDR3 protein forms one entry, paired with its most common genes and DNA. These V and J calls originate from TCRdb's pipeline instead of the authors' own analysis. The sample includes 690,000 or so distinct CDR3 sequences, with 8.6% observed a single time. Of the sample, roughly 0.9% falls within the top ten clones.

These data originate in a study of identical twins (TCRdb year 2016). For the wider study: To test whether fetal clonotypes persist, the study used deep sequencing on TCR alpha and beta repertoires from monozygotic twins, unrelated adults of various ages, and cord blood. Replicate twin experiments were performed at different times using different library preparation protocols to rule out contamination.

CDR1 and CDR2, looked up from the germline V gene (reference sequence), are SGHAT and FQDESV. Trimming accounts for 5 bases at V and 2 bases at J, while the number of junction bases matched to no gene is 8. Counted from cysteine to phenylalanine, this CDR3 has 16 amino acids. Just the 48-base CDR3 DNA is kept, in frame starting at base 1. What the research found in general, with its limitations: Fewer insertions were carried by abundant cord blood beta clonotypes; a weaker similar trend was observed in young adult naive repertoires, while no such trend was observed in memory repertoires. Compared with coincidental sharing between unrelated individuals, out-of-frame TCR alpha sequences shared between twins showed an excess of sequences with low generation probability. The excess sharing between twins in beta out-of-frame sequences was weaker because fewer shared sequences reduced the signal-to-noise ratio. Because the same donors could not be followed over many years, the conclusions relied on cross-sectional statistical analysis. In monozygotic twins, out-of-frame TCR alpha sharing was systematically underestimated by recombination models, although the models agreed with sharing between unrelated individuals. Invariant T cells such as MAIT and iNKT could partly confound zero-insertion analyses, though diverse VJ usage argued against this for most clonotypes.

Only healthy Caucasian donors were included. The twin cohort consisted of three pairs of female monozygotic twins, all aged about 18 to 30 years. RNA for TCR libraries was isolated from peripheral blood mononuclear cells. These data are also associated with another study on yellow fever vaccine responses in identical twins. The other study reports the following: The authors reported that the T cell response to vaccination in identical twins appeared partly convergent and partly personalized. The study precisely tracked vaccine-responding T cell clones in identical twins.

The chain links TRBV11-1 with TRBJ2-3, and TRBD2 matches 9 of the central bases. This TCR was sampled from a woman younger than 30 in good health. The sequenced sample consisted of PBMCs. The CDR3 protein sequence reads: CASSPMERGATDTQYF. The DNA reads as follows: TGTGCCAGCAGCCCCATGGAGCGGGGGGCCACAGATACGCAGTATTTT.